A selection of T cell receptor beta chains follows, all from one sample in a study of blood T cells in healthy people across ages. TCRdb re-analysed the 5' RACE reads in MiXCR, keeping a single row per CDR3 protein. The sample records about 1.8 million distinct CDR3 sequences, around half being singletons. The material sequenced was blood. These receptors came from a woman aged 40 to 55 in good health. Both conserved end residues are part of each CDR3. The D gene is left open where the match is weak. Clone size is not always given. Where it is, it says once, few, many or a class for expanded clones.

>TRBV11-2|TRBD1|TRBJ2-7|.
CASSLMTGPYEQYF
TGTGCCAGCAGCCTGATGACAGGGCCCTACGAGCAGTACTTC
>TRBV6-6|TRBD1|TRBJ2-3|few
CASSQTGFKGTQYF
TGTGCCAGCAGTCAGACAGGGTTTAAGGGTACGCAGTATTTT
>TRBV29-1|.|TRBJ2-1|.
CSVEAIQGSNEQFF
TGCAGCGTTGAGGCAATACAGGGTAGCAATGAGCAGTTCTTC
>TRBV11-2|.|TRBJ1-4|.
CASSFDKNEKLFF
TGTGCCAGCAGCTTCGACAAGAATGAAAAACTGTTTTTT
>TRBV2|.|TRBJ2-5|.
CASDGGKNEQYF
TGTGCCAGCGATGGGGGGAAAAATGAGCAGTACTTC
>TRBV5-1|.|TRBJ2-7|.
CASSSPPPGYEQYF
TGCGCCAGCAGCTCCCCCCCACCGGGCTACGAGCAGTACTTC
>TRBV5-5|.|TRBJ1-2|.
CASSLRGVYTF
TGTGCCAGCAGCTTGCGAGGAGTTTACACCTTC
>TRBV25-1|.|TRBJ1-6|few
CASSVLTNSPLHF
TGTGCCAGCAGTGTGCTCACTAATTCACCCCTCCACTTT
>TRBV28|.|TRBJ2-5|few
CASSLLAMQETQYF
TGTGCCAGCAGTTTACTAGCGATGCAAGAGACCCAGTACTTC
>TRBV7-2|TRBD1|TRBJ2-2|few
CASSFLGTEFANTGELFF
TGTGCCAGCAGCTTCCTCGGGACAGAGTTCGCGAACACCGGGGAGCTGTTTTTT
>TRBV29-1|.|TRBJ2-1|.
CSVELSASYNEQFF
TGCAGCGTTGAACTCAGCGCCTCCTACAATGAGCAGTTCTTC
>TRBV5-1|.|TRBJ2-3|.
CASSFQPVALDRTDTQYF
TGCGCCAGCAGCTTTCAACCGGTGGCCCTCGATCGCACAGATACGCAGTATTTT
>TRBV6-6|.|TRBJ2-7|few
CASSYSTGFNEQYF
TGTGCCAGCAGTTACTCGACGGGGTTCAACGAGCAGTACTTC
>TRBV20-1|TRBD2|TRBJ2-1|.
CSARSRAGVSYNKQFF
TGCAGTGCTAGATCCCGGGCGGGGGTCTCCTACAATAAGCAGTTCTTC
>TRBV28|.|TRBJ2-5|.
CASSWYSGETQYF
TGTGCCAGCAGTTGGTACAGCGGAGAGACCCAGTACTTC
>TRBV4-3|TRBD2|TRBJ2-5|once
CASSQESGGPGETQYF
TGCGCCAGCAGCCAAGAGTCGGGGGGGCCGGGGGAGACCCAGTACTTC
>TRBV15|TRBD1|TRBJ2-1|.
CATSKGQGGNEQFF
TGTGCCACCAGCAAGGGACAGGGCGGCAATGAGCAGTTCTTC
>TRBV6-5|TRBD2|TRBJ2-1|few
CASQRGAGGRNEQFF
TGTGCCAGCCAAAGAGGGGCGGGGGGCCGGAATGAGCAGTTCTTC
>TRBV27|.|TRBJ2-1|few
CASSRQGGRSDEQFF
TGTGCCAGCAGCCGACAGGGAGGAAGGAGCGATGAGCAGTTCTTC
>TRBV5-1|TRBD2|TRBJ2-1|.
CASSPRTSKGNEQFF
TGCGCCAGCAGTCCCCGGACTAGCAAGGGCAATGAGCAGTTCTTC
>TRBV7-2|TRBD2|TRBJ2-3|.
CASRSGGHQSTDTQYF
TGTGCCAGCCGGAGCGGGGGGCACCAGAGCACAGATACGCAGTATTTT
>TRBV9|.|TRBJ2-2|few
CASSDSSRQATGELFF
TGTGCCAGCAGCGATTCAAGTCGTCAGGCCACCGGGGAGCTGTTTTTT
>TRBV6-2/TRBV6-3|TRBD2|TRBJ2-1|.
CASSYSGTGYNEQFF
TGTGCCAGCAGTTACAGCGGGACTGGCTACAATGAGCAGTTCTTC
>TRBV4-1|TRBD1|TRBJ1-5|.
CASSPDRGVNQPQHF
TGCGCCAGCAGCCCAGACAGGGGGGTTAATCAGCCCCAGCATTTT
>TRBV7-9|.|TRBJ1-1|.
CASSLANGGTEAFF
TGTGCCAGCAGCCTTGCCAATGGAGGCACTGAAGCTTTCTTT
>TRBV3-1|.|TRBJ2-7|.
CASNQGVYEQYF
TGTGCCAGCAACCAGGGAGTATACGAGCAGTACTTC
>TRBV28|TRBD2|TRBJ2-7|.
CASSSDPRLGRGYEQYF
TGTGCCAGCAGTTCCGACCCTCGTTTGGGGCGGGGGTACGAGCAGTACTTC
>TRBV3-1|.|TRBJ2-7|.
CASSQLRGKQYF
TGTGCCAGCAGCCAACTTCGGGGGAAGCAGTACTTC
>TRBV20-1|.|TRBJ2-5|few
CSASSRGPFLFQETQYF
TGCAGTGCTAGTAGCAGGGGTCCATTCCTATTCCAAGAGACCCAGTACTTC
>TRBV14|.|TRBJ2-3|.
CASSQEGGMTDTQYF
TGTGCCAGCAGCCAAGAAGGAGGTATGACAGATACGCAGTATTTT
>TRBV29-1|.|TRBJ1-2|.
CSATGTNYGYTF
TGCAGCGCCACCGGGACAAACTATGGCTACACCTTC
>TRBV12-3/TRBV12-4|.|TRBJ2-5|.
CASSLLRGMGGGQYF
TGTGCCAGCAGTTTATTGAGGGGAATGGGGGGCGGGCAGTACTTC
>TRBV28|.|TRBJ2-5|.
CASRVHHRATQYF
TGTGCCAGCAGGGTACACCACCGGGCGACCCAGTACTTC
>TRBV15|TRBD1|TRBJ1-4|.
CATSRGGTDEKLFF
TGTGCCACCAGCAGAGGGGGGACAGATGAAAAACTGTTTTTT